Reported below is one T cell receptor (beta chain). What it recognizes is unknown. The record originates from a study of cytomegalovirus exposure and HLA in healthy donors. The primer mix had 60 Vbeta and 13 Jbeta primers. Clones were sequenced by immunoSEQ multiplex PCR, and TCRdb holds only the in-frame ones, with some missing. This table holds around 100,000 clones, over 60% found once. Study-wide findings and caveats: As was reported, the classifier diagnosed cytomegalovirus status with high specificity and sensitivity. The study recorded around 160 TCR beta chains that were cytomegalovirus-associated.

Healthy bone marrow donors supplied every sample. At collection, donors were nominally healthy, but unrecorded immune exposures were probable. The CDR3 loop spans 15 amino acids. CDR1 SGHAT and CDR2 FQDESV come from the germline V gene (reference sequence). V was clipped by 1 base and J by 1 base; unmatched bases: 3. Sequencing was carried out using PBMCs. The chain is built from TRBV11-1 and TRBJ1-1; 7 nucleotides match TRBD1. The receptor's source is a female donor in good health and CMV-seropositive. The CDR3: CASSLEGQANTEAFF. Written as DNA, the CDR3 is TGTGCCAGCAGCTTAGAAGGACAGGCGAACACTGAAGCTTTCTTT. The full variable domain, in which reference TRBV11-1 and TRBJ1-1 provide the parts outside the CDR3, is EAEVAQSPRYKITEKSQAVAFWCDPISGHATLYWYRQILGQGPELLVQFQDESVVDDSQLPKDRFSAERLKGVDSTLKIQPAELGDSAMYLCASSLEGQANTEAFFGQGTRLTVV.